The 10 T cell receptor beta chains given below trace back to one sample, sequenced in a study of blood T cells in healthy people across ages. Next came a second PCR, run for about 7 to 12 cycles, which used a sample-barcoded 5' primer along with a J-beta primer mix. MiXCR, applied by TCRdb to the 5' RACE reads, yields one record per CDR3 protein. The table records about 720,000 distinct CDR3 sequences, 22% of them present only once. Sample: blood. The receptors stem from a man in his 70s in good health.

This clonotype was detected only a few times. The J gene is TRBJ1-4, the V gene TRBV7-2; D ambiguous. V lost 5 bases, J lost 9 bases, and 16 bases lay in between. This CDR3 comprises 14 residues. CDR1 and CDR2 from the germline V gene are SGHTA and FQGNSA. DNA of the CDR3: TGTGCCAGCAGCCCTACTCGTCCTGGGAAAAAACTGTTTTTT. Residues: CASSPTRPGKKLFF.

This clonotype has only a few counts. The gene calls are TRBV6-2 or TRBV6-3 and TRBJ2-1; possible D gene TRBD2, 5 bases. Trimming pared 6 bases from V and 0 bases from J, leaving 12 bases between. The V gene's germline CDR1 is MNHEY and CDR2 SVGEGT. The CDR3 length is 15 residues. The CDR3 loop reads CASRSGSISYNEQFF. In DNA, the CDR3 is TGTGCCAGCAGAAGCGGAAGTATCTCCTACAATGAGCAGTTCTTC.

There are a few counts of this clonotype. The chain has TRBV7-8 and TRBJ1-5; maybe TRBD1 (5 bases). The CDR3 has 15 amino acids. The germline CDR1 and CDR2 sequences are SGHVS and FQNEAQ. Trimming pared 1 base from V and 7 bases from J, leaving 14 bases between. The CDR3 reads CASSLGGLGGQPQHF. The DNA of the CDR3 is TGTGCCAGCAGCTTAGGTGGCTTGGGGGGGCAGCCCCAGCATTTT.

In the case of this clonotype: An end of the junction does not agree with germline; a read error may underlie this. The rearrangement links TRBV20-1 to TRBJ2-5; 7 positions match TRBD1. CDR1 is DFQATT and CDR2 is SNEGSKA in the germline V gene (reference sequence). CDR3 size: 13 residues. CDR3 sequence (DNA): TGCAGCGCGTGGACAGGCGGACCAGAGGCCCAGTACTTC. It specifies CSAWTGGPEAQYF.

The chain links TRBV20-1 to TRBJ1-1, with 8 positions matching TRBD1. Germline-derived CDR1 and CDR2 are DFQATT and SNEGSKA (reference sequence). The CDR3 covers 15 residues. V lost 0 bases and J lost 6; bases outside the gene matches: 9. The CDR3 loop reads CSARDPRTGQPEAFF. The CDR3 bases are TGCAGTGCTAGAGATCCCCGGACAGGGCAACCTGAAGCTTTCTTT.

A few counts support this clonotype. This chain links TRBV7-9 with TRBJ2-1; a possible D gene is TRBD2 (5 bases). Trimming cost V 4 bases and J 6 bases, with 13 bases left between them. Germline values: CDR1 SEHNR, CDR2 FQNEAQ (reference sequence). CDR3 length: 14 amino acids. The CDR3 region has the DNA TGTGCCAGCAGCTCGTGGAGTCTAGCCAATGAGCAGTTCTTC. Amino acids: CASSSWSLANEQFF.

This clonotype came up a few times. The chain has TRBV7-9 and TRBJ2-5; D is uncertain. The J call is in doubt because the DNA end fits TRBJ2-7 better. CDR3 size: 14 residues. The germline CDR1 and CDR2 sequences are SEHNR and FQNEAQ (reference sequence). CDR3 sequence reads: CASSLEKVRYEQYF. Written as DNA, the CDR3 is TGTGCCAGCAGCTTAGAGAAAGTCCGCTACGAGCAGTACTTC.

This chain links TRBV7-7 with TRBJ2-3, with TRBD1 matching 8 bases. V lost 7 bases to trimming and J lost 5 bases; unmatched junction nucleotides: 11. There are 15 residues in the CDR3. Germline V gene lookup returns CDR1 SSHAT and CDR2 FNYEAQ (reference sequence). CDR3 amino acids: CASNLSGQVGDTQYF. Written as DNA, the CDR3 is TGTGCCAGCAACTTGTCGGGACAGGTAGGAGATACGCAGTATTTT.

V and J are TRBV7-9 and TRBJ2-1; D uncertain. Per the germline V gene, CDR1 is SEHNR and CDR2 is FQNEAQ (reference sequence). This CDR3 region has 17 residues. The V gene lost 2 bases and the J gene lost 3 bases, with 17 bases spanning the gap. The CDR3 DNA is TGTGCCAGCAGCTTACCGCCCTCTAGAAATTACTACAATGAGCAGTTCTTC. Translating it yields CASSLPPSRNYYNEQFF.

V and J are TRBV6-6 and TRBJ2-4; 7 bases are shared with TRBD2. The CDR3 covers 17 residues. V was clipped by 6 bases and J by 0 bases; unmatched bases: 11. Germline values: CDR1 MNHNY, CDR2 SVGAGI (reference sequence). The DNA of the CDR3 is TGTGCCAGCAGATACGCGGGGGTAGCCTCAGCCAAAAACATTCAGTACTTC. Protein: CASRYAGVASAKNIQYF.